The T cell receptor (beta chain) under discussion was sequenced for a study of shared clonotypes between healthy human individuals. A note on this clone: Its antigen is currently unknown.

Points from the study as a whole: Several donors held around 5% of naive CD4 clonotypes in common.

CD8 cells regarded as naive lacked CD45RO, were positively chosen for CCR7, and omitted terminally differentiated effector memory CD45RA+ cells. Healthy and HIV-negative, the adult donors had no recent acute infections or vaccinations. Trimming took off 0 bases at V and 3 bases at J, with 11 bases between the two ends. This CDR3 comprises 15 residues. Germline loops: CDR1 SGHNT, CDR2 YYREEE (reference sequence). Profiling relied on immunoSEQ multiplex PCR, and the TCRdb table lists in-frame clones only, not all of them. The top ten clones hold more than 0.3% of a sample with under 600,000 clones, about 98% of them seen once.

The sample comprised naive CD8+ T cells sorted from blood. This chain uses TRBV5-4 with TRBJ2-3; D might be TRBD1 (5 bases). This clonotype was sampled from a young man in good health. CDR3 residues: CASSLGLGRTDTQYF. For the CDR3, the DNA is TGTGCCAGCAGCTTGGGGTTGGGGCGGACAGATACGCAGTATTTT.